The T cell receptor beta chain described here comes from a study of T cell changes during pregnancy in multiple sclerosis. Produced via immunoSEQ multiplex PCR; TCRdb's table is partial and in-frame only. Of tens of thousands of clones in the sample, about 94% were seen once. Germline assignment: CDR1 SGHTS and CDR2 YDEGEE. The CDR3 has 9 residues. Source: CD8+ T cells from peripheral blood mononuclear cells, taken after pregnancy. The chain links TRBV5-8 to TRBJ1-1; D is uncertain. This receptor was taken from a female donor with multiple sclerosis, enrolled in a pregnancy study. CDR3 sequence (DNA): TGTAACGAGGGCACTGAAGCTTTCTTT. Encoded protein: CNEGTEAFF.